These 20 T cell receptor beta chains came from one sample sequenced in a study of blood T cell repertoires in COVID-19. Repertoires were generated with immunoSEQ multiplex PCR, while TCRdb's copy carries only in-frame clones and drops some. The top ten clones hold nearly 4.5% of a sample with fewer than 200,000 clones, 70% to 90% of them seen once. The sequenced sample was PBMCs or T cells enriched from blood (not recorded which). The receptors stem from a woman in her forties or fifties who had recovered from COVID-19.

This clone has only one observation. The chain recombines TRBV6-1 with TRBJ1-1, with D uncertain. There are 13 residues in the CDR3. Trimming took off 0 bases at V and 4 bases at J, with 6 bases between the two ends. Germline CDR1 reads MNHNS; CDR2 reads SASEGT. CDR3 region: CASSEASGTEAFF. For the CDR3, the DNA is TGTGCCAGCAGTGAAGCCTCGGGCACTGAAGCTTTCTTT.

The chain couples TRBV18 to TRBJ1-5; D may be TRBD1 (6 bases). Trimming stripped 6 bases from V and 7 bases from J, with 16 bases between. Germline CDR1 and CDR2: KGHSH and LQKENI. CDR3 length: 14 residues. The CDR3 protein is CASSQSGQGQPQHF. CDR3 nucleotides: TGTGCCAGCTCGCAATCGGGACAAGGGCAGCCCCAGCATTTT. Drawing the rest from reference TRBV18 and TRBJ1-5, the complete variable domain is NAGVMQNPRHLVRRRGQEARLRCSPMKGHSHVYWYRQLPEEGLKFMVYLQKENIIDESGMPKERFSAEFPKEGPSILRIQQVVRGDSAAYFCASSQSGQGQPQHFGDGTRLSIL.

The chain couples TRBV6-5 to TRBJ1-2, with TRBD1 as a possible D gene (5 bases). Germline assignment: CDR1 MNHEY and CDR2 SVGAGI. V was clipped by 0 bases and J by 6 bases, with 11 bases between them. The CDR3 length is 14 residues. The CDR3 nucleotides are TGTGCCAGCAGTTACTCGGGGCCGACGCATGGCTACACCTTC. Protein sequence: CASSYSGPTHGYTF.

Written as DNA, the CDR3 is TGTGCCAGCAGTGGCCACAGGGGGCAGAATTCACCCCTCCACTTT. It codes for CASSGHRGQNSPLHF. This chain uses TRBV28 with TRBJ1-6; TRBD1 agrees at 9 bases. This CDR3 spans 15 amino acids. Germline V gene lookup returns CDR1 MDHEN and CDR2 SYDVKM. J gave up 7 bases and V 5 bases, and 6 bases lay outside the gene matches.

The chain couples TRBV28 to TRBJ2-5; possible D gene TRBD2, 6 bases. Germline V gives CDR1 MDHEN, CDR2 SYDVKM. The CDR3 covers 13 residues. V lost 6 bases and J lost 4, with 12 bases in between. CDR3: CASRMGLGETQYF. The CDR3, as DNA: TGTGCCAGCAGAATGGGACTCGGAGAGACCCAGTACTTC.

This clone was seen a single time. The chain employs TRBV7-2 and TRBJ2-1; no firm D call. Trimming took 5 bases from V and 9 from J, leaving 17 bases between them. CDR1 SGHTA and CDR2 FQGNSA come from the germline V gene. The CDR3 totals 14 residues. CDR3 sequence: CASSHTVEYGEQFF. The DNA of the CDR3 is TGTGCCAGCAGCCACACAGTCGAGTATGGTGAGCAGTTCTTC.

The genes are TRBV25-1 and TRBJ1-2, with TRBD1 identical over 10 bases. The CDR3 contains 13 residues. Per the germline V gene, CDR1 is MGHDK and CDR2 is SYGVNS. V shed 8 bases and J 4 bases; nucleotides not matched to a gene: 4. The CDR3 is CASHRDRGYGYTF. In DNA form, the CDR3 reads TGTGCCAGCCACCGGGACAGGGGCTATGGCTACACCTTC.

The chain carries TRBV6-4 and TRBJ2-6; D is perhaps TRBD2 (5 bases). Germline CDR1 and CDR2: MRHNA and SNTAGT. V was cut by 8 bases and J by 0 bases, with 14 bases left in between. The CDR3 runs to 16 residues. CDR3 nucleotide sequence: TGTGCCAGCTCCAACACTGCGGGCTCTGGGGCCAACGTCCTGACTTTC. Translation: CASSNTAGSGANVLTF.

The chain employs TRBV20-1 and TRBJ1-2; D call uncertain. The CDR3 spans 10 residues. V lost 3 bases to trimming and J lost 8 bases, with 7 bases between them. Germline CDR1 DFQATT, CDR2 SNEGSKA (reference sequence). This chain's CDR3 is CSASQFGYTF. The CDR3, as DNA: TGCAGTGCTAGTCAGTTCGGCTACACCTTC.

J is TRBJ2-5 and V is TRBV7-6; 7 nucleotides line up with TRBD2. V trimming: 5 bases; J trimming: 2 bases; junction bases outside the gene matches: 5. Germline V gene data show CDR1 as SGHVS and CDR2 as FNYEAQ. This CDR3 comprises 14 residues. The DNA for the CDR3 is TGTGCCAGCAGCCCAGGGAGGGTTCAAGAGACCCAGTACTTC. This encodes CASSPGRVQETQYF.

The gene calls are TRBV29-1 and TRBJ1-1, with D unclear. The CDR3 totals 13 residues. Germline-derived CDR1 and CDR2 are SQVTM and ANQGSEA. Trimming removed 1 base at V and 1 base at J, with 7 bases between. The chain's CDR3 is CSVEVSPNTEAFF. CDR3 sequence (DNA): TGCAGCGTTGAAGTTAGCCCGAACACTGAAGCTTTCTTT.

V gene TRBV19 combines with J gene TRBJ1-2; 7 positions match TRBD1. Per germline, CDR1 LNHDA and CDR2 SQIVND (reference sequence). This CDR3 spans 14 amino acids. The V and J ends lost 7 bases and 0 bases, in that order; junction bases with no gene match: 5. CDR3 sequence reads: CASTGTAANYGYTF. As DNA, the CDR3 is TGTGCCAGTACAGGGACAGCAGCTAACTATGGCTACACCTTC.

The gene calls are TRBV7-6 and TRBJ1-3, with 7 bases aligning to TRBD1. V lost 4 bases, J lost 0 bases, and 3 bases stayed unmatched. This CDR3 contains 15 residues. Germline lookup yields CDR1 SGHVS and CDR2 FNYEAQ. The CDR3: CASSSGTASGNTIYF. DNA for the CDR3: TGTGCCAGCAGCTCAGGGACAGCCTCTGGAAACACCATATATTTT.

This clone was observed once. The CDR3, as DNA: TGTGCCAGCAGTGTACGATTGCGGGTCGCTGGAAACACCATATATTTT. It yields the protein CASSVRLRVAGNTIYF. This rearrangement joins TRBV6-1 to TRBJ1-3; no definite D call. The CDR3 has 16 amino acids. Trimming stripped 4 bases from V and 2 bases from J, with 15 bases between. Germline CDR1 and CDR2: MNHNS and SASEGT.

This clone has only one observation. V and J are TRBV28 and TRBJ2-3; D perhaps matches TRBD2 (6 bases). Trimming cost V 3 bases and J 6 bases, with 16 bases left between them. This CDR3 contains 15 residues. CDR1 MDHEN and CDR2 SYDVKM come from the germline V gene. The CDR3 spells CASSFNTLAFDTQYF. Written as DNA, the CDR3 is TGTGCCAGCAGTTTTAATACACTAGCATTCGATACGCAGTATTTT.

This clone was seen just once. The chain recombines TRBV4-1 with TRBJ1-3, with TRBD1 matching over 8 bases. The CDR3 runs 14 residues. Germline V lookup: CDR1 MGHRA, CDR2 YSYEKL. J lost 8 bases, V lost 3 bases, and 6 bases had no gene match. DNA for the CDR3: TGCGCCAGCAGCCAGACCGACAGGGGAGACACCATATATTTT. Residues: CASSQTDRGDTIYF.

CDR3 region: CASNSGLYNEKLFF. CDR3 nucleotides: TGTGCCAGCAACTCGGGACTCTATAATGAAAAACTGTTTTTT. The chain links TRBV11-3 to TRBJ1-4; a weak D match, TRBD1 (5 bases). This CDR3 has 14 residues. Germline V lookup: CDR1 SGHNT, CDR2 YENEEA. V lost 7 bases to trimming and J lost 4 bases, with 13 bases between them.

In this sample, this clone turned up a few times. This chain connects TRBV19 to TRBJ1-5; no clear D gene. The V end lost 7 bases, the J end lost 2 bases, and 15 bases lay between the germline ends. Germline assignment: CDR1 LNHDA and CDR2 SQIVND (reference sequence). The CDR3 extends over 15 amino acids. The CDR3 reads CASTPGQVRNQPQHF. CDR3 DNA sequence: TGTGCCAGTACCCCTGGGCAGGTCCGCAATCAGCCCCAGCATTTT.

The chain uses TRBV30 and TRBJ1-5, with no clear D. Trimming shortened V by 6 bases and J by 5 bases, and 17 bases separated the two germline ends. Germline lookup yields CDR1 GTSNPN and CDR2 SVGIG (reference sequence). The CDR3 contains 14 residues. The CDR3 nucleotides are TGTGCCTGCTCCAGTCGAGTGAGGGATCAGCCCCAGCATTTT. Protein: CACSSRVRDQPQHF.

The V and J genes are TRBV6-5 and TRBJ2-3, with 9 bases identical to TRBD2. This CDR3 has 15 residues. The germline V gene has CDR1 MNHEY and CDR2 SVGAGI. J lost 4 bases, V lost 6 bases, and 8 bases had no gene match. The CDR3 DNA sequence: TGTGCCAGCAGATTAGCGGGGGCCGGCGCAGATACGCAGTATTTT. It codes for CASRLAGAGADTQYF.